The 23 T cell receptor beta chains given below trace back to one sample, sequenced in a study of radiation and T cells in renal cell carcinoma. Using immunoSEQ multiplex PCR, the repertoire was profiled, and TCRdb retains in-frame clones only, with some absent. The sample contains 110,000 to 150,000 clones, 75% to 90% of which appear only once. Time point indicated: baseline pretreatment blood. Treatment given: 15 Gy SBRT to primary tumor, nephrectomy 4 weeks later. Here the sequenced sample was blood, taken from a patient whose treatment included radiotherapy and nephrectomy. Receptors originate from a woman aged 50 to 65 with renal cell carcinoma.

The V gene is TRBV7-2, the J gene TRBJ1-2; possible D gene TRBD1, 5 bases. Germline CDR1 is SGHTA and CDR2 is FQGNSA. The CDR3 extends over 17 amino acids. Trimming pared 0 bases from V and 4 bases from J, leaving 18 bases between. DNA for the CDR3: TGTGCCAGCAGCTTAGCGGGGTCCGGGGCCCCCCTCTATGGCTACACCTTC. Its translation: CASSLAGSGAPLYGYTF.

The chain uses TRBV5-1 and TRBJ1-1; the match to TRBD1 covers 7 bases. Germline V CDR1 and CDR2: SGHRS, YFSETQ. J lost 4 bases, V lost 0 bases, and 6 bases had no gene match. CDR3 length equals 15 residues. Here the CDR3 reads CASSLEGGGGTEAFF. The CDR3 DNA reads TGCGCCAGCAGCTTGGAAGGGGGCGGGGGCACTGAAGCTTTCTTT.

This clone was detected once. J is TRBJ2-1 and V is TRBV6-1; 8 bases line up with TRBD2. The CDR3 has 18 residues. With 2 bases clipped from V and 7 bases from J, the junction kept 16 bases outside the gene matches. Looked up from germline, CDR1 is MNHNS and CDR2 is SASEGT. CDR3 region: CASSEFALGAGVGNEQFF. DNA for the CDR3: TGTGCCAGCAGTGAATTTGCCCTTGGAGCGGGAGTTGGGAATGAGCAGTTCTTC.

The chain employs TRBV4-1 and TRBJ2-2; 8 nucleotides agree with TRBD2. The CDR3 runs to 16 residues. The germline CDR1 and CDR2 sequences are MGHRA and YSYEKL. With V trimmed by 4 bases and J by 6 bases, 10 bases remained unmatched. Here the CDR3 reads CASSPSGGAGAGELFF. DNA for the CDR3: TGCGCCAGCAGCCCGTCGGGGGGGGCGGGCGCCGGGGAGCTGTTTTTT.

The CDR3 here is CASSQDWTFSPYEQYF. DNA of the CDR3: TGCGCCAGCAGCCAAGACTGGACTTTCTCCCCCTACGAGCAGTACTTC. The chain carries TRBV4-3 and TRBJ2-7, with D perhaps matching TRBD2 (5 bases). The CDR3 spans 16 residues. Germline V gene lookup returns CDR1 LGHNA and CDR2 YSLEER. Trimming removed 0 bases from V and 2 bases from J, with 14 bases in between.

The CDR3 loop is CASSLKGANEKLFF. CDR3 sequence (DNA): TGTGCCAGCAGCTTAAAAGGGGCTAATGAAAAACTGTTTTTT. The chain is built from TRBV7-9 and TRBJ1-4; weak D call: TRBD1 (5 bases). The CDR3 runs 14 residues. Germline CDR1 SEHNR, CDR2 FQNEAQ (reference sequence). V was trimmed by 2 bases and J by 3 bases, leaving 7 bases between them.

The chain recombines TRBV6-6 with TRBJ1-5; the D is unclear. Germline values: CDR1 MNHNY, CDR2 SVGAGI (reference sequence). V was clipped by 6 bases and J by 3 bases, with 12 bases between them. This CDR3 has 14 amino acids. The CDR3 bases are TGTGCCAGCAGGGCCTTCGCCCCCAATCAGCCCCAGCATTTT. Amino acid sequence: CASRAFAPNQPQHF.

The V gene is TRBV5-1, the J gene TRBJ1-2, with 8 bases matching TRBD1. The length of the CDR3 is 14 residues. Trimming removed 3 bases from V and 2 bases from J; junction bases left unmatched: 3. Per germline, CDR1 SGHRS and CDR2 YFSETQ. For the CDR3, the DNA is TGCGCCAGCAGCTGGAACAGGGGGAACTATGGCTACACCTTC. This sequence encodes CASSWNRGNYGYTF.

The chain carries TRBV7-2 and TRBJ1-1; D might be TRBD1 (6 bases). Trimming pared 3 bases from V and 4 bases from J, leaving 12 bases between. Germline V gene sequence: CDR1 SGHTA, CDR2 FQGNSA. The CDR3 contains 14 residues. This chain's CDR3 is CASSFLGGSTEAFF. In nucleotides, the CDR3 is TGTGCCAGCAGCTTCCTAGGGGGGAGCACTGAAGCTTTCTTT.

The sample holds a few counts of this clone. The rearrangement uses TRBV4-2 and TRBJ1-3; no reliable D call. The V gene's germline CDR1 is LGHNA and CDR2 YNFKEQ. Trimming took 0 bases from V and 0 from J, leaving 12 bases between them. The CDR3 is made up of 17 amino acids. This chain's CDR3 is CASSQEVIANSGNTIYF. CDR3 coding DNA: TGTGCCAGCAGCCAAGAGGTGATCGCTAACTCTGGAAACACCATATATTTT.

The rearrangement uses TRBV5-4 and TRBJ1-1; TRBD1 matches at 8 bases. Germline V gene sequence: CDR1 SGHNT, CDR2 YYREEE (reference sequence). CDR3 length: 13 residues. The J segment lost 4 bases and the V segment lost 2 bases, leaving 1 base of the junction unmatched. In DNA form, the CDR3 reads TGTGCCAGCAGCTTCACAGGGGGCACTGAAGCTTTCTTT. Protein sequence: CASSFTGGTEAFF.

This clone was detected only once. The chain joins TRBV7-8 to TRBJ2-2; 7 nucleotides agree with TRBD2. The germline gives CDR1 SGHVS, CDR2 FQNEAQ. V was clipped by 10 bases and J by 7 bases; unmatched bases: 9. This CDR3 spans 13 amino acids. The CDR3 spells CATRAGEVGELFF. CDR3 nucleotide sequence: TGTGCCACCCGGGCGGGGGAGGTCGGGGAGCTGTTTTTT.

This chain links TRBV19 with TRBJ2-5; D gene uncertain. This CDR3 comprises 14 residues. V was pared by 7 bases and J by 2 bases, with 14 bases between. CDR1 and CDR2 (germline): LNHDA, SQIVND (reference sequence). The CDR3, as DNA: TGTGCCAGTAAGCGAGGAAGGGAACAAGAGACCCAGTACTTC. Translating gives CASKRGREQETQYF. Complete variable domain (other parts from reference TRBV19 and TRBJ2-5): DGGITQSPKYLFRKEGQNVTLSCEQNLNHDAMYWYRQDPGQGLRLIYYSQIVNDFQKGDIAEGYSVSREKKESFPLTVTSAQKNPTAFYLCASKRGREQETQYFGPGTRLLVL.

The chain joins TRBV7-2 to TRBJ1-2, with TRBD1 as a possible D gene (5 bases). Germline V gives CDR1 SGHTA, CDR2 FQGNSA. V was trimmed by 1 base and J by 7 bases, leaving 10 bases between them. There are 13 residues in the CDR3. The CDR3 loop reads CASSLVGVGGYTF. The CDR3 DNA reads TGTGCCAGCAGCTTAGTAGGGGTGGGTGGCTACACCTTC.

V gene TRBV7-8 combines with J gene TRBJ1-2, with D unresolved. Trimming pared 0 bases from V and 2 bases from J, leaving 4 bases between. The CDR3 length is 13 residues. The germline V gene encodes CDR1 SGHVS and CDR2 FQNEAQ. The DNA of the CDR3 is TGTGCCAGCAGCTTAGCTACAAACTATGGCTACACCTTC. Residues: CASSLATNYGYTF.

This clone was seen a handful of times. The rearrangement links TRBV4-3 to TRBJ2-1; a weak D match, TRBD2 (6 bases). The length of the CDR3 is 15 residues. Per germline, CDR1 LGHNA and CDR2 YSLEER. Trimming cost V 0 bases and J 9 bases, with 15 bases left between them. The CDR3: CASSQDGREGSEQFF. The DNA for the CDR3 is TGCGCCAGCAGCCAAGATGGGCGGGAAGGTAGTGAGCAGTTCTTC.

The CDR3 is CASSESWVYTEAFF. In nucleotides, the CDR3 is TGCGCCAGCAGTGAGTCATGGGTTTACACTGAAGCTTTCTTT. The J gene is TRBJ1-1, the V gene TRBV10-2; D gene ambiguous. Looked up from germline, CDR1 is WSHSY and CDR2 is SAAADI. The length of the CDR3 is 14 residues. Deletions cut 0 bases from V and 3 bases from J, with 8 bases between.

The gene calls are TRBV5-1 and TRBJ2-5; 8 positions match TRBD2. The length of the CDR3 is 14 residues. Germline trimming cut 0 bases from V and 7 bases from J; bases unmatched to any gene: 5. Germline V lookup: CDR1 SGHRS, CDR2 YFSETQ. The CDR3 DNA reads as TGCGCCAGCAGCTTGGCAGCGGGAGTGGGGACCCAGTACTTC. Translation gives CASSLAAGVGTQYF.

This clone has only a few counts. This chain joins TRBV4-2 and TRBJ1-5; D remains unclear. The V and J ends lost 1 base and 4 bases respectively, with 8 bases between them. Germline V gene data show CDR1 as LGHNA and CDR2 as YNFKEQ. The CDR3 has 14 residues. CDR3 DNA: TGTGCCAGCAGCCAAGTTGGAGGGAATCAGCCCCAGCATTTT. Its translation: CASSQVGGNQPQHF.

Note on this clone: The junction does not match germline at one end; this may be a read error. The chain uses TRBV2 and TRBJ2-7, with D perhaps TRBD2 (5 bases). Germline V gives CDR1 SNHLY, CDR2 FYNNEI. The CDR3 contains 23 residues. CDR3 coding DNA: TGTGCCAGCAACACCCCCGGTCCGACGGGGAGCCGAATAGTTAGCATAAGCTCCTACGAGCGGTACTTC. It yields the protein CASNTPGPTGSRIVSISSYERYF.

This chain links TRBV6-5 with TRBJ1-5; 9 positions match TRBD1. The CDR3 length is 15 residues. V was pared by 5 bases and J by 5 bases, with 7 bases of the junction left unmatched. CDR1 is MNHEY, CDR2 SVGAGI, per germline. CDR3 region: CASSPDRGVDQPQHF. The CDR3 bases are TGTGCCAGCAGTCCTGACAGGGGGGTGGATCAGCCCCAGCATTTT.

The chain joins TRBV2 to TRBJ2-1; D not resolved. Trimming took off 3 bases at V and 8 bases at J, with 8 bases between the two ends. The CDR3 runs to 12 residues. Germline V gene data show CDR1 as SNHLY and CDR2 as FYNNEI. Here the CDR3 reads CASSDPSDEQFF. The CDR3 coding sequence is TGTGCCAGCAGTGATCCTTCCGATGAGCAGTTCTTC.

The genes are TRBV10-3 and TRBJ1-2, with a tentative D call TRBD1 (5 bases). CDR3 length equals 15 residues. CDR1 and CDR2 from the germline V gene are ENHRY and SYGVKD. The V end lost 3 bases, the J end lost 5 bases, and 16 bases lay between the germline ends. For the CDR3, the DNA is TGTGCCATCAGTGACTCGGGACTCGTTAAGTATGGCTACACCTTC. As protein: CAISDSGLVKYGYTF.